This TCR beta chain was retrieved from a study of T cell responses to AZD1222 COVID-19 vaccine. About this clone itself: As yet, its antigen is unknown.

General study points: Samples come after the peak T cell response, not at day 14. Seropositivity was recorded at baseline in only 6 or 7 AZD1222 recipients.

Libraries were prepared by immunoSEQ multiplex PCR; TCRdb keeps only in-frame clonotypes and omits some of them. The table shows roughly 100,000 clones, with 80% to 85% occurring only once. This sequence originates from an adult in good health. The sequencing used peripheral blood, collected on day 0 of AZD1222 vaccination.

The CDR3 nucleotides are TGTGCCAGCTCTCCCGACCCCGCGTTAAACACCATATATTTT. It is translated as CASSPDPALNTIYF. The chain links TRBV18 to TRBJ1-3; D is unclear. This CDR3 spans 14 amino acids. The V gene's germline CDR1 is KGHSH and CDR2 LQKENI. Trimming shortened V by 6 bases and J by 6 bases, and 15 bases separated the two germline ends.